The entry that follows covers one T cell receptor (beta chain) sequence. Its matching antigen is unknown. The junction differs from germline at one of its ends, possibly a read error. The sample originates from a study of blood T cells in healthy people across ages. Germline CDR1 LGHNA, CDR2 YNFKEQ. The CDR3 contains 12 residues. Using a J-beta primer mix together with a sample-barcoded 5' primer, a second PCR was run for roughly 7 to 11 cycles. Each cDNA was tagged by a template-switch adaptor containing 12 random nucleotides. TCRdb re-called the 5' RACE reads through MiXCR, storing one row per CDR3 protein. The sample shows about 1.1 million distinct CDR3 sequences, about two fifths of them seen only once. Whole-study findings and limits: PBMCs left unsorted prevented a conclusive naive versus antigen-experienced comparison.

PBMCs were isolated at a quantity of at least 6 million per sample. Total RNA extraction produced at least 5 micrograms (per sample) for the study. V usage is TRBV4-2 and J usage is TRBJ2-1; perhaps TRBD1 as D (5 bases). Sequenced: blood. The receptor comes from a man between 18 and 29 years old in good health. CDR3 loop: CASSYPDNKQFF. CDR3 DNA sequence: TGTGCCAGCAGCTACCCGGACAATAAGCAGTTCTTC.